Following are 8 T cell receptor beta chains from one sample sequenced in a study of beta chain features in type 1 diabetes. Of the isolated RNA, all was reverse transcribed, and so the sequenced material was expressed TCRB transcripts. Assay: immunoSEQ multiplex PCR; the TCRdb copy retains only in-frame clones and omits some. The sample records about 900,000 clones, 17% being singletons. Sequences were obtained from naive CD4+ T cells from blood. Receptors were obtained from a woman between 18 and 29 years old in good health.

Only a few counts were recorded for this clone. The genes are TRBV6-6 and TRBJ1-2; the D gene is possibly TRBD1 (6 bases). The CDR3 is made up of 15 amino acids. With 0 bases removed from V and 3 bases from J, the gap between germline ends came to 11 bases. The germline gives CDR1 MNHNY, CDR2 SVGAGI (reference sequence). The CDR3 loop is CASSYSVGAYYGYTF. CDR3 nucleotide sequence: TGTGCCAGCAGTTACTCGGTGGGGGCTTACTATGGCTACACCTTC.

The chain recombines TRBV19 with TRBJ2-5, with D tentatively TRBD1 (6 bases). CDR1 LNHDA and CDR2 SQIVND come from the germline V gene (reference sequence). The CDR3 totals 13 residues. Trimming cost V 5 bases and J 5 bases, with 12 bases left between them. The DNA of the CDR3 is TGTGCCAGTAGTCCAGGGGTGGTCGAGACCCAGTACTTC. Encoded protein: CASSPGVVETQYF.

This clone turned up a few times. The rearrangement uses TRBV5-1 and TRBJ2-5; D not resolved. The germline gives CDR1 SGHRS, CDR2 YFSETQ. The V and J ends lost 2 bases and 2 bases respectively, with 7 bases between them. This CDR3 is 13 amino acids long. The CDR3 nucleotides are TGCGCCAGCAGCTTCGCGTCACAAGAGACCCAGTACTTC. Its translation is CASSFASQETQYF.

The chain employs TRBV10-3 and TRBJ2-3; the match to TRBD2 covers 8 bases. In germline, CDR1 is ENHRY, CDR2 SYGVKD. V was clipped by 6 bases and J by 0 bases; unmatched bases: 5. CDR3 length: 15 residues. The CDR3 sequence is CAIRRTSGSTDTQYF. The CDR3 region has the DNA TGTGCCATCAGGAGAACTAGCGGCAGCACAGATACGCAGTATTTT.

The table lists this clone with a few counts. The chain uses TRBV29-1 and TRBJ2-2; D is possibly TRBD1 or TRBD2 (6 bases each). The CDR3 is 15 residues long. The V gene's germline CDR1 is SQVTM and CDR2 ANQGSEA. V was trimmed by 7 bases and J by 2 bases, leaving 17 bases between them. The CDR3 DNA reads as TGCAGCGCTTCGGGGGCCTATTCCAACACCGGGGAGCTGTTTTTT. Translating it yields CSASGAYSNTGELFF.

V is TRBV13 and J is TRBJ2-2; 7 bases match TRBD1. CDR1 is PRHDT and CDR2 is FYEKMQ in the germline V gene (reference sequence). J lost 1 base, V lost 6 bases, and 8 bases had no gene match. CDR3 size: 16 residues. The CDR3: CASSGPGTENTGELFF. The CDR3 bases are TGTGCCAGCAGTGGCCCCGGGACAGAGAACACCGGGGAGCTGTTTTTT.

This clone was counted a few times. A junction end diverges from the germline sequence, so it may reflect a read error. The chain recombines TRBV27 with TRBJ2-7; D not certain. Looked up from germline, CDR1 is MNHEY and CDR2 is SMNVEV (reference sequence). The length of the CDR3 is 15 residues. CDR3: CASSLYPRQPHEQYF. The CDR3, as DNA: TGTGCCAGCAGCTTATACCCTCGGCAGCCCCACGAGCAGTACTTC.

The chain employs TRBV6-5 and TRBJ2-3, with D possibly TRBD1 on 6 matching bases. Germline V gene data show CDR1 as MNHEY and CDR2 as SVGAGI. The CDR3 is 14 amino acids. Trimming removed 6 bases from V and 4 bases from J, with 14 bases in between. The CDR3 is CASSRGSGSDTQYF. In nucleotides, the CDR3 is TGTGCCAGCAGCAGGGGTTCGGGCTCAGATACGCAGTATTTT.